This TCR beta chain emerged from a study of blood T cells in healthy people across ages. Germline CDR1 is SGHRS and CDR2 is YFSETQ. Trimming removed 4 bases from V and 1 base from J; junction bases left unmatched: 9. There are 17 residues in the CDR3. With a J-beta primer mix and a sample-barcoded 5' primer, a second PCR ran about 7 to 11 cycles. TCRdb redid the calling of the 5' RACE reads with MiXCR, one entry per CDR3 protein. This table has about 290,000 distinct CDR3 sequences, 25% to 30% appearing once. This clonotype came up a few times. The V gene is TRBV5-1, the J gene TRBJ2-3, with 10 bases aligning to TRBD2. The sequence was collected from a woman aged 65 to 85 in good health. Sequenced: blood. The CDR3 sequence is CASSASGTSDGTDTQYF. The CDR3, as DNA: TGCGCCAGCAGCGCATCCGGGACTAGCGACGGCACAGATACGCAGTATTTT.